Sequencing of this T cell receptor (beta chain) was carried out in a study of cytomegalovirus exposure and HLA in healthy donors. Worth noting for this clone: The antigen is unknown.

Study-wide findings and caveats: In an earlier analysis, in under 700 donors, most V segments appeared productive either ~87% or ~30% of the time. In a later analysis, HLA-C alleles had the fewest associated TCRs, DRB1 alleles the most. At a 0.05 false discovery rate, a later analysis found about 17,000 TCR beta sequences to be associated with HLA alleles.

This PCR relied on a set of 60 Vbeta primers and 13 Jbeta primers. Generated by immunoSEQ multiplex PCR, the TCRdb table keeps only in-frame clones and is missing some. Altogether about 190,000 clones are present, 79% being singletons, with the ten largest covering roughly 1.5%. V was pared by 0 bases and J by 3 bases, with 14 bases between. The CDR3 extends over 17 amino acids. The germline V gene has CDR1 SGHDN and CDR2 FVKESK. The clonotype comes from a woman aged 18 to 35 in good health and CMV-seronegative. The V and J genes are TRBV14 and TRBJ2-2, with D tentatively TRBD2 (7 bases). Sequencing was performed on PBMCs. In DNA, the CDR3 is TGTGCCAGCAGCCAAGAGGGGGAGGGGGTGGACACCGGGGAGCTGTTTTTT. Translation: CASSQEGEGVDTGELFF.